This T cell receptor beta chain came from a study of PD-L1 blockade in urothelial cancer (TCRdb year 2017). Regarding the complete study: All patients started therapy around 2014 and received atezolizumab 1,200 mg intravenously every 3 weeks. The study, an exploratory multi-omic analysis, examined somatic, immune and clinical correlates of response to PD-L1 blockade with atezolizumab in urothelial cancer. Durable clinical benefit was achieved by nine patients and was not achieved by 20 patients. Durable clinical benefit was defined as a progression-free survival longer than 6 months, and TCR features were additionally tested against progression-free survival and overall survival. Blood samples gave median yields of approximately 130,000 T cells and 82,636 unique TCRs, along with a median clonality of 0.080. In the same patients, whole exome sequencing and RNA sequencing of pretreatment tumors were performed in addition to TCR sequencing. TCR sequencing covered pretreatment tumor samples and matched, serially collected peripheral blood taken before and after atezolizumab treatment. An ECOG performance status of 0 or 1 was recorded for the patients, and 0 to 3 prior chemotherapy regimens had been received by the patients. About 85% of the 29 patients were males with bladder-origin urothelial cancer, and about 65% of the 29 reported a prior smoking history. Pretreatment blood TCR-seq was available for around 29 patients, at least one posttreatment blood collection was obtained for about 24 patients, and tumor TCR-seq was available for about 24 patients. Blood samples were analyzed at 3 weeks after treatment start (second dose) and at 6 weeks after treatment start. Study-wide findings and limitations: Because of the small sample size (n ≈ 31) and the many exploratory analyses performed, the results are intended to be regarded as hypothesis-generating. Patients with durable benefit showed greater expansion of tumor-associated TCR clones in peripheral blood 3 weeks after starting treatment (n ≈ 21, p = 0.022). Improved progression-free and overall survival was associated with having pretreatment peripheral blood TCR clonality below the median.

Trimming removed 3 bases from V and 2 bases from J; the gene matches leave 9 bases unexplained. From its cysteine to its phenylalanine, the CDR3 spans 16 amino acids. Of the read, only the CDR3 DNA is kept; its 48 bases are in frame from base 1. The germline V gene encodes CDR1 SGHRS and CDR2 YFSETQ. As for this clone: The antigen it binds to is not known. No base quality values were provided; no much bigger clone lies one nucleotide off.

To estimate absolute template abundance from read counts, synthetic TCR analog templates were spiked into each PCR. Using the immunoSEQ assay, TCRbeta CDR3 regions were amplified from genomic DNA with bias-controlled V and J gene primers. Sequencing of rearranged TCRbeta segments was performed at approximately 20X coverage. On the study's bioinformatics: Clustering was used to correct sequencing errors, and CDR3s were annotated against IMGT so that V, D and J genes could be assigned. Downstream analyses used only productive TCRbeta rearrangements, leaving out any out-of-frame or stop-codon sequences. Clonality was calculated as one minus the Shannon entropy normalized by the log of the number of unique productive sequences. Fisher's exact test with Benjamini-Hochberg correction, at a threshold of adjusted p below 0.01, was used to find clones that differed between time points or between blood and tumor. TCRdb re-hosts the immuneACCESS table, in-frame sequences only. Its copies lack some clones; in the studies checked, an unresolved V gene accounts for under half of them, and the cause for the rest is not known. V and J calls plus clone size are reproduced from that table; the DNA served to infer D and trimming. The sample includes tens of thousands of clones, with roughly nine tenths observed a single time. The ten largest make up about 7.9% of the sample.

The time point label, as the study defines it: peripheral blood 6 weeks after treatment start. The cohort comprised 29 patients with locally advanced or metastatic urothelial carcinoma treated at Memorial Sloan Kettering on a trial protocol. Peripheral blood mononuclear cells were collected pretreatment and during treatment, at between 1 and 8 total time points per patient. The Qiagen DNeasy Blood extraction kit was used to purify genomic DNA from total PBMCs and from tumor samples. PBMCs were collected pretreatment and during treatment, and were isolated and stored as previously described. The receptor chain draws on TRBV5-1 and TRBJ2-5; TRBD2 agrees with 8 junctional bases. Sequencing was performed on PBMCs, taken around atezolizumab (anti-PD-L1) treatment. The source of this sequence is an older man with urothelial cancer. DNA sequence: TGCGCCAGCAGCTGGGGACTAGTCGCCTCTCAAGAGACCCAGTACTTC. Translated, it reads CASSWGLVASQETQYF.